This entry describes one T cell receptor (beta chain). Its cognate antigen is unknown. TRB cDNA was prepared as libraries by UMI-labeled 5' RACE. TCRdb re-called the 5' RACE reads, yielding one record per CDR3 amino acid sequence without DNA. This sample's table reports about 63,000 distinct CDR3 sequences. Sorts that each held 270,000 or so cells were run in triplicate for every CD8+ T cell subset. Naive CD8+ T lymphocytes were specified as CD45RO-CCR7+CD27+CD95-. This entry is derived from a study of CXCR3-negative and CXCR3-positive naive CD8 T cells. General study results and limits: In cryopreserved cells, CXCR3 expression partially decreased, and fresh PBMCs were used in most assays. Greater hydrophobicity was found in TRB CDR3s of CXCR3-positive naive cells than of CXCR3-negative naive cells. TRBV-TRBJ usage was similar across naive CXCR3 subsets but distinct in memory cells.

The specimen sequenced was naive CXCR3+ CD8+ T cells from blood. Subset here: CD45RO-CCR7+CD27+CD95- naive CD8+ T cells expressing CXCR3 (TNR3+). This clonotype was sampled from a human donor in good health. Some clones in this sample may be carry-over from other donors' samples.

CDR3 sequence: CASTENGEAYNEQFF. The chain recombines TRBV6-2 or TRBV6-3 with TRBJ2-1. CDR3 length: 15 residues. Per germline, CDR1 MNHEY and CDR2 SVGEGT.